The source of this T cell receptor beta chain is a study of blood T cells in healthy people across ages. Findings and limits, study-wide: A roughly linear fall in TCR beta diversity per million T cells was seen with increasing age.

This CDR3 comprises 13 residues. Per the germline V gene, CDR1 is ENHRY and CDR2 is SYGVKD. V dropped 5 bases and J dropped 0 bases, with 7 bases sitting between them. With a J-beta primer mix and a sample-barcoded 5' primer, a second PCR ran roughly 7 to 11 cycles. TCRdb redid the calling of the 5' RACE reads with MiXCR, one entry per CDR3 protein. The sample yields more than 800,000 distinct CDR3 sequences, around 26% seen once. There are a few counts of this clonotype. Its antigen is unidentified. Material: blood. The source of this sequence is a woman aged 80 or older in good health. The rearrangement joins TRBV10-3 to TRBJ1-1; D is unclear. The CDR3 sequence is CAISPSLNTEAFF. The DNA of the CDR3 is TGTGCCATCAGTCCCTCTCTGAACACTGAAGCTTTCTTT.